The 18 T cell receptor beta chains reported below all come from one sample, sequenced in a study of radiation and T cells in renal cell carcinoma. The assay was immunoSEQ multiplex PCR, and TCRdb's table has in-frame clones only and misses some. The data show 150,000 or so clones, with about 91% seen just once and roughly 13% held by the top ten. Described time point: blood 2 weeks post-SBRT. Treatment reported: 15 Gy SBRT to primary tumor, nephrectomy 4 weeks later. Material: blood, obtained from a patient whose treatment included radiotherapy and nephrectomy. Source of these receptors: a woman between 50 and 59 years old with renal cell carcinoma.

The chain carries TRBV6-5 and TRBJ2-2; a weak D match, TRBD1 (6 bases). Germline V gene lookup returns CDR1 MNHEY and CDR2 SVGAGI. The CDR3 spans 13 residues. V dropped 4 bases and J dropped 6 bases, with 9 bases sitting between them. DNA of the CDR3: TGTGCCAGCAGTTGGGGGCAGGCCGGGGAGCTGTTTTTT. This codes for CASSWGQAGELFF.

V gene TRBV25-1 combines with J gene TRBJ1-5; D is possibly TRBD1 (5 bases). V dropped 11 bases and J dropped 7 bases, with 15 bases sitting between them. CDR1 MGHDK and CDR2 SYGVNS come from the germline V gene. This CDR3 region has 12 residues. CDR3 residues: CASRGSEQPQHF. CDR3 nucleotide sequence: TGTGCCTCCCGGGGGTCGGAGCAGCCCCAGCATTTT.

The rearrangement uses TRBV29-1 and TRBJ1-2; D uncertain. The CDR3 spans 12 residues. Trimming removed 0 bases at V and 6 bases at J, with 8 bases between. Germline lookup yields CDR1 SQVTM and CDR2 ANQGSEA. The CDR3 bases are TGCAGCGTTGAAGATAGGGTCCATGGCTACACCTTC. It yields the protein CSVEDRVHGYTF.

V and J are TRBV7-3 and TRBJ2-7; TRBD1 agrees at 8 bases. The germline V gene encodes CDR1 SGHTA and CDR2 FQGTGA. Losses at the gene ends were 5 bases for V and 7 bases for J; bases not matched to a gene: 7. The CDR3 has 13 amino acids. The CDR3 DNA sequence: TGTGCCAGCAGCCCCGGGACAGGCGGGGAGCAGTACTTC. Amino acids: CASSPGTGGEQYF. The full variable domain, its missing parts supplied by reference TRBV7-3 and TRBJ2-7, is GAGVSQTPSNKVTEKGKYVELRCDPISGHTALYWYRQSLGQGPEFLIYFQGTGAADDSGLPNDRFFAVRPEGSVSTLKIQRTERGDSAVYLCASSPGTGGEQYFGPGTRLTVT.

The J gene is TRBJ1-2, the V gene TRBV18; a possible D gene is TRBD1 (6 bases). V was clipped by 2 bases and J by 6 bases, with 34 bases between them. Germline CDR1 is KGHSH and CDR2 is LQKENI. The CDR3 spans 21 residues. For the CDR3, the DNA is TGTGCCAGCTCACCAACACTGTTAAGTGGCAGGGGCCAATTGTCCTCGGATGGCTACACCTTC. It is translated as CASSPTLLSGRGQLSSDGYTF.

This clone was counted a few times. The V gene is TRBV7-6, the J gene TRBJ2-3, with 7 bases fitting TRBD1. With V trimmed by 2 bases and J by 2 bases, 10 bases remained unmatched. This CDR3 comprises 17 residues. Germline values: CDR1 SGHVS, CDR2 FNYEAQ. Here the CDR3 reads CASSLWLGGTATDTQYF. CDR3 bases: TGTGCCAGCAGCTTATGGCTAGGGGGCACGGCCACAGATACGCAGTATTTT.

This chain uses TRBV19 with TRBJ1-2, with D perhaps matching TRBD1 (5 bases). CDR3 length equals 15 residues. Trimming left V 3 bases short and J 1 base short, with 12 bases between. Germline values: CDR1 LNHDA, CDR2 SQIVND (reference sequence). The CDR3 nucleotides read TGTGCCAGTAGTATTTCCGACAGATATAACTATGGCTACACCTTC. It yields the protein CASSISDRYNYGYTF.

The rearrangement links TRBV5-6 to TRBJ2-7, with D perhaps TRBD2 (6 bases). Germline V gene data show CDR1 as SGHDT and CDR2 as YYEEEE. This CDR3 is 16 amino acids long. Trimming cost V 0 bases and J 5 bases, with 18 bases left between them. The CDR3 DNA follows: TGTGCCAGCAGCTTGGCGGCGGACTATGGTTTGGACGAGCAGTACTTC. Encoded protein: CASSLAADYGLDEQYF.

The rearrangement joins TRBV10-2 to TRBJ1-2; no firm D call. CDR1 is WSHSY, CDR2 SAAADI, per germline. V was pared by 0 bases and J by 3 bases, with 8 bases between. The CDR3 covers 14 residues. The CDR3 sequence: CASSESKMDYGYTF. CDR3 coding DNA: TGCGCCAGCAGTGAGTCGAAAATGGACTATGGCTACACCTTC.

The rearrangement uses TRBV18 and TRBJ1-1; D ambiguous. The V end lost 3 bases, the J end lost 4 bases, and 15 bases lay between the germline ends. Germline lookup yields CDR1 KGHSH and CDR2 LQKENI. This CDR3 comprises 15 residues. The CDR3 coding sequence is TGTGCCAGCTCACCCTCTGGTGCGTTGGCCACTGAAGCTTTCTTT. This sequence encodes CASSPSGALATEAFF.

This chain joins TRBV10-2 and TRBJ1-2; TRBD1 is a possible D gene (6 bases). The germline CDR1 and CDR2 sequences are WSHSY and SAAADI. Trimming removed 6 bases from V and 4 bases from J, with 12 bases in between. The CDR3 is 13 amino acids. For the CDR3, the DNA is TGCGCCAGCAGCCGGGACACCCTCTATGGCTACACCTTC. Translated: CASSRDTLYGYTF.

The J gene is TRBJ1-2, the V gene TRBV6-6; no definite D call. Germline-derived CDR1 and CDR2 are MNHNY and SVGAGI (reference sequence). The CDR3 is 13 residues long. V was pared by 5 bases and J by 2 bases, with 9 bases between. The CDR3 sequence is CASSHLENYGYTF. In DNA, the CDR3 is TGTGCCAGCAGTCACCTCGAGAACTATGGCTACACCTTC.

The sample holds one count of this clone. The rearrangement uses TRBV2 and TRBJ2-7; no clear D. Between the trimmed V and J ends, which lost 6 bases and 0 bases, there was a span of 0 bases. The V gene's germline CDR1 is SNHLY and CDR2 FYNNEI. This CDR3 spans 10 amino acids. The CDR3 bases are TGTGCCAGCAGCTCCTACGAGCAGTACTTC. Its translation is CASSSYEQYF.

V usage is TRBV19 and J usage is TRBJ1-1; 7 bases align to TRBD1. The length of the CDR3 is 15 residues. Germline V gene data show CDR1 as LNHDA and CDR2 as SQIVND (reference sequence). The junction had 11 bases not matched to a gene; V was cut back by 6 bases and J by 4 bases. As DNA, the CDR3 is TGTGCCAGTAGCCTACTCACAGGGGCCTTCACTGAAGCTTTCTTT. Translated: CASSLLTGAFTEAFF.

Only a few counts were recorded for this clone. J is TRBJ2-1 and V is TRBV11-3; a possible D gene is TRBD2 (6 bases). The germline V and J ends were trimmed by 4 bases and 3 bases, with 13 bases remaining between them. CDR1 is SGHNT, CDR2 YENEEA, per germline. The CDR3 loop spans 15 amino acids. CDR3 DNA sequence: TGTGCCAGCAGCTATGCCGGGGGAAACTACAATGAGCAGTTCTTC. Translating gives CASSYAGGNYNEQFF.

The rearrangement links TRBV15 to TRBJ2-7, with D possibly being TRBD1 (7 bases). There are 15 residues in the CDR3. CDR1 and CDR2 from the germline V gene are LNHNV and YYDKDF (reference sequence). With 2 bases removed from V and 3 bases from J, the gap between germline ends came to 14 bases. This chain's CDR3 is CATSRKAGGLYEQYF. The CDR3 DNA follows: TGTGCCACCAGCAGAAAGGCAGGGGGACTCTACGAGCAGTACTTC.

This clone appeared once. The gene calls are TRBV19 and TRBJ2-3, with TRBD1 matching over 7 bases. This CDR3 has 14 residues. With 4 bases clipped from V and 9 bases from J, the junction kept 10 bases outside the gene matches. Germline loops: CDR1 LNHDA, CDR2 SQIVND (reference sequence). The CDR3 region has the DNA TGTGCCAGTAGTACACATAGACAGGGTACAACGCAGTATTTT. It codes for CASSTHRQGTTQYF.

The chain employs TRBV9 and TRBJ1-3, with a tentative D call TRBD1 (5 bases). Germline V CDR1 and CDR2: SGDLS, YYNGEE. This CDR3 contains 16 residues. V lost 0 bases and J 0 bases, leaving 10 bases between the germline ends. DNA of the CDR3: TGTGCCAGCAGCGTAGGGGCAGGGTCCTCTGGAAACACCATATATTTT. This translates into CASSVGAGSSGNTIYF.